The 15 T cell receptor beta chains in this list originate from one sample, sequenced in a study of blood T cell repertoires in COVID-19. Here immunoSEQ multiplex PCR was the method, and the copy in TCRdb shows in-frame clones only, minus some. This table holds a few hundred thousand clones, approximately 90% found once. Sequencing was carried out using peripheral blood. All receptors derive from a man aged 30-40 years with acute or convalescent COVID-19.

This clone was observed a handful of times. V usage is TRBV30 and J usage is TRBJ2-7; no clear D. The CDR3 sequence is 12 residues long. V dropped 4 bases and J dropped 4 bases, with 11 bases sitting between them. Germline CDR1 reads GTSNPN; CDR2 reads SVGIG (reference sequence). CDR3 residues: CAWTGAFYEQYF. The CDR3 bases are TGTGCCTGGACCGGAGCCTTTTACGAGCAGTACTTC.

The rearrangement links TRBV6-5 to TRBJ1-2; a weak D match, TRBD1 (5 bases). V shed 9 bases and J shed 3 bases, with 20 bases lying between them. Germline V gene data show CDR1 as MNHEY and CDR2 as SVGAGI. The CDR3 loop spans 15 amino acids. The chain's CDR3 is CASKSQGFSDYGYTF. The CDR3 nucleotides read TGTGCCAGTAAAAGCCAGGGTTTTAGTGACTATGGCTACACCTTC.

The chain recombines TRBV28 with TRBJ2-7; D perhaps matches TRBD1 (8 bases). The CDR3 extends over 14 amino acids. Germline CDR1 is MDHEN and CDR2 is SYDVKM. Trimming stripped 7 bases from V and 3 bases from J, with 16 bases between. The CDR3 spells CASKMTGDYYEQYF. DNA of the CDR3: TGTGCCAGCAAGATGACAGGGGACTACTACGAGCAGTACTTC. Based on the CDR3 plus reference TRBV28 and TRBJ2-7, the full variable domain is DVKVTQSSRYLVKRTGEKVFLECVQDMDHENMFWYRQDPGLGLRLIYFSYDVKMKEKGDIPEGYSVSREKKERFSLILESASTNQTSMYLCASKMTGDYYEQYFGPGTRLTVT.

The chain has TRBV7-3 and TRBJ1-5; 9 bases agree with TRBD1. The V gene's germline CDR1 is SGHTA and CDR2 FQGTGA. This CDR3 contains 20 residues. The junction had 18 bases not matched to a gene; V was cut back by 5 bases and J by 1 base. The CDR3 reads CASSPTSLSDDRGSNQPQHF. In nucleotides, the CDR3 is TGTGCCAGCAGCCCAACATCACTTTCCGACGACAGGGGGAGCAATCAGCCCCAGCATTTT.

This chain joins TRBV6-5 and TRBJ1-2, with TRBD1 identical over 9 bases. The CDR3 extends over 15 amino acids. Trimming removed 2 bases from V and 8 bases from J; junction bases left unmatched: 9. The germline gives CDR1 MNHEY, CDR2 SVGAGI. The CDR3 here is CASSYIQGASGGYTF. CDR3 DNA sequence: TGTGCCAGCAGTTACATACAGGGGGCCAGTGGGGGCTACACCTTC.

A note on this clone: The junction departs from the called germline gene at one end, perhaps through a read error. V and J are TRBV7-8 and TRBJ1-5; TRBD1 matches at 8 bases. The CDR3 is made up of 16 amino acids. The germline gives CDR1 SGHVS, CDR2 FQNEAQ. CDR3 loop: CASSLRDPGGPQAQHF. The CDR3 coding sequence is TGTGCCAGCAGCTTAAGGGACCCAGGGGGCCCTCAGGCCCAGCATTTT.

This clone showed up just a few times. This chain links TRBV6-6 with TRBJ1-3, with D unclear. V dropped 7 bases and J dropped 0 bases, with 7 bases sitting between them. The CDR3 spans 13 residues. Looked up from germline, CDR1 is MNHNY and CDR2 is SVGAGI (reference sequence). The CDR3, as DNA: TGTGCCAGCATTTTTAGCTCTGGAAACACCATATATTTT. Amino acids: CASIFSSGNTIYF.

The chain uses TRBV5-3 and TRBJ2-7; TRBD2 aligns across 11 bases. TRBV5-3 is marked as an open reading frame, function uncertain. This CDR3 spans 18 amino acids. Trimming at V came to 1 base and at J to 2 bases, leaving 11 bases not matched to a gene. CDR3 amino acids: CARSLLGLTSGTTYEQYF. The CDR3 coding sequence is TGTGCCAGAAGCTTGTTAGGGCTGACTAGCGGGACCACCTACGAGCAGTACTTC.

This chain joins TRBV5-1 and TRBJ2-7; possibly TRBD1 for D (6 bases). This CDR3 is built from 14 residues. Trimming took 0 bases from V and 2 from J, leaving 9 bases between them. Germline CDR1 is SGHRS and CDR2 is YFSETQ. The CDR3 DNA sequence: TGCGCCAGCAGCTTGGCCACAGGGCCCTACGAGCAGTACTTC. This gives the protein CASSLATGPYEQYF.

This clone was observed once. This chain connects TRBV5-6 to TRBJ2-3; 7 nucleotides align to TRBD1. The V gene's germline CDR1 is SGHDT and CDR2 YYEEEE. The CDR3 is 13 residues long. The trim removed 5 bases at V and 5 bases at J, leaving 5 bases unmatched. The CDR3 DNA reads TGTGCCAGCAGGCGGACAGGCGTAGATACGCAGTATTTT. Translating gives CASRRTGVDTQYF.

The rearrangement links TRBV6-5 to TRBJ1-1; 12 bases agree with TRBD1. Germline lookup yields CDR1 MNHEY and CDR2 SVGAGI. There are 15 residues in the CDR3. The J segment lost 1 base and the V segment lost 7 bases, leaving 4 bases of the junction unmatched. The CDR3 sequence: CASIGTGGENTEAFF. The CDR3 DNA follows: TGTGCCAGCATAGGGACAGGGGGCGAGAACACTGAAGCTTTCTTT.

CDR3 amino acids: CATSDRGGGPTGANVLTF. The CDR3 DNA reads as TGTGCCACCAGTGATCGCGGCGGGGGGCCGACGGGGGCCAACGTCCTGACTTTC. The V and J genes are TRBV24-1 and TRBJ2-6; 8 bases map to TRBD2. Germline V gene lookup returns CDR1 KGHDR and CDR2 SFDVKD. Unmatched junction bases numbered 10, after V lost 3 bases and J lost 4 bases. This CDR3 contains 18 residues.

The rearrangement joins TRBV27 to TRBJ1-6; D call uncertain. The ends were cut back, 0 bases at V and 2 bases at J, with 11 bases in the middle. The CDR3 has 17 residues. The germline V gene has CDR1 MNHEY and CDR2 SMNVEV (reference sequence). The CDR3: CASSLSFRSAYNSPLHF. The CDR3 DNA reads TGTGCCAGCAGTTTATCTTTCCGGTCCGCCTATAATTCACCCCTCCACTTT.

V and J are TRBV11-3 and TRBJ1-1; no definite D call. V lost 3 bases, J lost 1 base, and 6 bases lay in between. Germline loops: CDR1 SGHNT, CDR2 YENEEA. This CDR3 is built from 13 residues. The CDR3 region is CASSFTANTEAFF. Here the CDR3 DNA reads TGTGCCAGCAGCTTTACAGCGAACACTGAAGCTTTCTTT.

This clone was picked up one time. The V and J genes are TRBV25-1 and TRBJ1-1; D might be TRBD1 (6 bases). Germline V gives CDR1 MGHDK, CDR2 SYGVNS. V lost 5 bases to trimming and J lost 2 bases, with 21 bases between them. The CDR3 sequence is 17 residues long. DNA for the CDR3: TGTGCCAGCAGTCCAATCCCAGGTCGGACAGTAAACACTGAAGCTTTCTTT. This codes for CASSPIPGRTVNTEAFF.